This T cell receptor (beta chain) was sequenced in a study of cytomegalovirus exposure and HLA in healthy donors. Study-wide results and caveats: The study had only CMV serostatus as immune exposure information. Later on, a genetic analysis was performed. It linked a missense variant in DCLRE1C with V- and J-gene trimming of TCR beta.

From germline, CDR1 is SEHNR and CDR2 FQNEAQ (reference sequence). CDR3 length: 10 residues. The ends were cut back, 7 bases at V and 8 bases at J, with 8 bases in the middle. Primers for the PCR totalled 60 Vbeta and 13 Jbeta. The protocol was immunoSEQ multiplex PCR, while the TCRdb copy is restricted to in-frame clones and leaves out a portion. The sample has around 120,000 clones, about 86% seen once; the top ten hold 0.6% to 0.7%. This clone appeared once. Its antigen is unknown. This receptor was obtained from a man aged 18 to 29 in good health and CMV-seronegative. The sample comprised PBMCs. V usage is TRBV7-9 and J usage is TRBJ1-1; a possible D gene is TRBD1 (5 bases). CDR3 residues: CASIGGEAFF. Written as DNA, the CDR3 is TGTGCCAGCATCGGGGGGGAAGCTTTCTTT.